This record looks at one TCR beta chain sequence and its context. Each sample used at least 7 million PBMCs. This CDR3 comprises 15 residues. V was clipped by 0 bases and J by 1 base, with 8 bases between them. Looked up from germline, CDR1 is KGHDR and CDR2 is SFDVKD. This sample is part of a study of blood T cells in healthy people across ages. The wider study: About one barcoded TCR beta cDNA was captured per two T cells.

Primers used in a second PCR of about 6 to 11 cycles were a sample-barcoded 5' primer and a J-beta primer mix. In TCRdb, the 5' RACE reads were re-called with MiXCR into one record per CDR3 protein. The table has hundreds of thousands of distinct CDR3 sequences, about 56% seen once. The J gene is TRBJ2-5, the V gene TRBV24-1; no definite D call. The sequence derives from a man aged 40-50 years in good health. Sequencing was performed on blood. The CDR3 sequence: CATSDLSAGQETQYF. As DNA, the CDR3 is TGTGCCACCAGTGATTTGTCAGCAGGCCAAGAGACCCAGTACTTC.